The 5 T cell receptor beta chains reported below all come from one sample, sequenced in a study of CD8 T cells in Susac syndrome. Random hexamers were used to reverse transcribe roughly 0.45 to 1 ug of RNA. TCRdb reprocessed the immunoSEQ multiplex PCR reads via MiXCR and lists one record per CDR3 protein. The table includes about 140,000 distinct CDR3 sequences, roughly 94% detected once. The sequenced sample consisted of CD4+ T cells from PBMCs. These receptors were obtained from a human donor in good health.

This clonotype was detected once. The chain is built from TRBV2 and TRBJ2-1, with TRBD2 identical over 9 bases. V dropped 3 bases and J dropped 2; count of bases not matched to a gene: 5. The CDR3 runs 16 residues. Germline V CDR1 and CDR2: SNHLY, FYNNEI. The CDR3 is CASSEPSGTTYNEQFF. The CDR3, as DNA: TGTGCCAGCAGTGAGCCTAGCGGGACGACCTACAATGAGCAGTTCTTC.

CDR3 bases: TGTGCCAGCTGCGGTGCACTGACAGGATATGGCTACACCTTC. Amino acid sequence: CASCGALTGYGYTF. The rearrangement links TRBV2 to TRBJ1-2, with D maybe TRBD1 (6 bases). Trimming stripped 8 bases from V and 5 bases from J, with 18 bases between. Looked up from germline, CDR1 is SNHLY and CDR2 is FYNNEI. CDR3 size: 14 residues.

J is TRBJ1-2 and V is TRBV6-6; tentatively, D is TRBD1 (5 bases). CDR3 length equals 16 residues. The germline V gene encodes CDR1 MNHNY and CDR2 SVGAGI (reference sequence). V dropped 6 bases and J dropped 3 bases, with 20 bases sitting between them. The CDR3 nucleotides read TGTGCCAGCAGCCTAACTCAGGGTGTCTCGGACTATGGCTACACCTTC. Protein: CASSLTQGVSDYGYTF.

The rearrangement uses TRBV15 and TRBJ2-7; D possibly corresponds to TRBD1 (5 bases). The CDR3 consists of 14 residues. V dropped 0 bases and J dropped 2 bases, with 8 bases sitting between them. Germline V CDR1 and CDR2: LNHNV, YYDKDF (reference sequence). CDR3 DNA sequence: TGTGCCACCAGCAGAGAGGACATTCCCTACGAGCAGTACTTC. Its protein is CATSREDIPYEQYF.

Points on this clonotype: One end of the junction does not line up with germline, which may come from a read error. V usage is TRBV18 and J usage is TRBJ1-5; 8 bases align to TRBD1. The germline V gene has CDR1 KGHSH and CDR2 LQKENI. The CDR3 is 16 amino acids. The CDR3 DNA follows: TGCGCCAGCTCATCCCTCGACAGGGGCGCGAATCAGCCCCAGCATTTT. This encodes CASSSLDRGANQPQHF.